A single sample gave rise to the 7 T cell receptor beta chains below, sequenced in a study of cytomegalovirus exposure and HLA in healthy donors. The primer mix had 60 Vbeta and 13 Jbeta primers. TCRdb's copy holds only in-frame clones and misses some; the assay was immunoSEQ multiplex PCR. The sample lists some 140,000 clones, approximately 79% occurring once. The sequenced material came from PBMCs. The receptors derive from a woman aged 45-65 years in good health and CMV-seropositive.

The gene calls are TRBV28 and TRBJ1-2, with D unclear. CDR1 is MDHEN and CDR2 is SYDVKM in the germline V gene. This CDR3 spans 10 amino acids. V lost 5 bases and J 5 bases, leaving 3 bases between the germline ends. In DNA, the CDR3 is TGTGCCAGCAGTCGTTATGGCTACACCTTC. Its protein product is CASSRYGYTF.

This sequence joins TRBV29-1 and TRBJ2-1; D ambiguous. This CDR3 has 12 amino acids. Looked up from germline, CDR1 is SQVTM and CDR2 is ANQGSEA. Deletions cut 0 bases from V and 6 bases from J, with 6 bases between. CDR3 sequence: CSVEDPGNEQFF. The CDR3 DNA reads TGCAGCGTTGAAGACCCAGGCAATGAGCAGTTCTTC.

The V call is TRBV5-6, the J call TRBJ2-3; TRBD1 matches 7 bases. There are 15 residues in the CDR3. Germline V gene sequence: CDR1 SGHDT, CDR2 YYEEEE. Trimming cost V 7 bases and J 9 bases; bases outside gene matches: 17. The CDR3 sequence is CASGGTDRLGDTQYF. In DNA, the CDR3 is TGTGCCAGCGGTGGGACGGACAGGCTTGGGGACACGCAGTATTTT.

A single count supports this clone. The gene calls are TRBV30 and TRBJ2-5; 7 bases match TRBD1. The germline CDR1 and CDR2 sequences are GTSNPN and SVGIG (reference sequence). Trimming removed 0 bases from V and 5 bases from J; junction bases left unmatched: 3. The CDR3 length is 13 residues. For the CDR3, the DNA is TGTGCCTGGAGTGTTGTACAGGGGGAGACCCAGTACTTC. Protein: CAWSVVQGETQYF.

In this sample, this clone turned up a few times. The rearrangement joins TRBV9 to TRBJ2-7; perhaps TRBD2 as D (5 bases). Trimming took 3 bases from V and 4 from J, leaving 11 bases between them. In germline, CDR1 is SGDLS, CDR2 YYNGEE. The CDR3 spans 13 residues. The CDR3, as DNA: TGTGCCAGCAGCGCCCCGGACTCTTACGAGCAGTACTTC. This codes for CASSAPDSYEQYF. Together with reference TRBV9 and TRBJ2-7, the CDR3 gives the full variable domain: DSGVTQTPKHLITATGQRVTLRCSPRSGDLSVYWYQQSLDQGLQFLIQYYNGEERAKGNILERFSAQQFPDLHSELNLSSLELGDSALYFCASSAPDSYEQYFGPGTRLTVT.

The V call is TRBV19, the J call TRBJ1-2; D might be TRBD1 (5 bases). Between the trimmed V and J ends, which lost 10 bases and 8 bases, there was a span of 14 bases. Looked up from germline, CDR1 is LNHDA and CDR2 is SQIVND (reference sequence). The CDR3 has 11 amino acids. Here the CDR3 DNA reads TGTGCCACCCCAGGGCTGAGGGGCTACACCTTC. It translates to CATPGLRGYTF.

This chain links TRBV29-1 with TRBJ2-3; the D is unclear. The CDR3 runs to 12 residues. In germline, CDR1 is SQVTM, CDR2 ANQGSEA. Trimming took 6 bases from V and 1 from J, leaving 8 bases between them. The CDR3 protein is CSVTDGTDTQYF. Written as DNA, the CDR3 is TGCAGCGTGACTGATGGCACAGATACGCAGTATTTT.